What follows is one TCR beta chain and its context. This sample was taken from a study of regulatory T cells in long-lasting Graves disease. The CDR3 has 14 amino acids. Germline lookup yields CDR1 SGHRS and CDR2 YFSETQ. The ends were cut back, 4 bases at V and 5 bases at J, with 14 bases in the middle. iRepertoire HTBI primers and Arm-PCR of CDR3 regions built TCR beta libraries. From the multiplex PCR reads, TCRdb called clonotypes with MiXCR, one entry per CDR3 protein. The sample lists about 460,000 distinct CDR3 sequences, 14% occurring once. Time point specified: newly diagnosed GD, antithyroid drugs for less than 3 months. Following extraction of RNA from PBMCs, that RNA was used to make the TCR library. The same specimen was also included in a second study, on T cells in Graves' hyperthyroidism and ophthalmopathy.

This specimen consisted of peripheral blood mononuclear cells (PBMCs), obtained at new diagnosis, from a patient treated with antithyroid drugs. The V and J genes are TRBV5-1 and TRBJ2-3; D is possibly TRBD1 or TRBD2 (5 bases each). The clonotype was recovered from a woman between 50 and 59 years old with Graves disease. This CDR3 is CASSQDVRGDTQYF. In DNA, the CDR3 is TGCGCCAGCAGCCAGGACGTGAGGGGAGATACGCAGTATTTT.